This TCR beta chain was recovered during a study of blood T cell repertoires in COVID-19. The repertoire was sequenced with immunoSEQ multiplex PCR; TCRdb's copy has only in-frame clones and lacks some. The table has roughly 260,000 clones, around 82% seen once. On this clone itself: In the same sample, other DNA sequences code for this CDR3.

The sample taken for sequencing was PBMCs or T cells enriched from blood (not recorded which). This TCR came from a woman between 40 and 50 years old who had been exposed to COVID-19.

CDR3 sequence: CASSPETSGYQETQYF. DNA of the CDR3: TGTGCCAGCTCACCCGAGACTAGCGGGTACCAAGAGACCCAGTACTTC. The chain is built from TRBV18 and TRBJ2-5; TRBD2 matches at 10 bases. The V segment lost 3 bases and the J segment 0 bases; nucleotides outside the gene matches: 4. Germline CDR1 is KGHSH and CDR2 is LQKENI. The CDR3 runs to 16 residues.